The 25 T cell receptor beta chains below all came from one sample that was sequenced in a study of cytomegalovirus exposure and HLA in healthy donors. The PCR had 60 Vbeta and 13 Jbeta primers. Using immunoSEQ multiplex PCR, the repertoire was profiled, and TCRdb retains in-frame clones only, with some absent. The table shows about 110,000 clones, with 60% to 80% occurring only once. Input material: PBMCs. These receptors were collected from a man in his fifties in good health and CMV-seropositive.

The genes are TRBV19 and TRBJ2-1; 10 bases fit TRBD2. After removal of 6 bases from V and 10 bases from J, the junction contained 3 bases not matched to a gene. The length of the CDR3 is 12 residues. CDR1 is LNHDA, CDR2 SQIVND, per germline (reference sequence). CDR3 protein: CASRSAGGEQFF. For the CDR3, the DNA is TGTGCCAGTAGATCAGCGGGAGGGGAGCAGTTCTTC.

The V and J genes are TRBV27 and TRBJ1-1; 7 positions match TRBD1. The germline CDR1 and CDR2 sequences are MNHEY and SMNVEV (reference sequence). The J segment lost 1 base and the V segment lost 1 base, leaving 6 bases of the junction unmatched. The CDR3 is 16 residues long. In nucleotides, the CDR3 is TGTGCCAGCAGTTTATTCTTAGGGACAGCGAACACTGAAGCTTTCTTT. Its translation is CASSLFLGTANTEAFF.

This chain links TRBV11-2 with TRBJ2-7, with D uncertain. The germline V and J ends were trimmed by 1 base and 1 base, with 8 bases remaining between them. The CDR3 is 14 residues long. Germline assignment: CDR1 SGHAT and CDR2 FQNNGV. The CDR3 DNA reads as TGTGCCAGCAGCTTAGGGCACCGATCCTACGAGCAGTACTTC. Translating it yields CASSLGHRSYEQYF.

The chain is built from TRBV11-1 and TRBJ1-6; TRBD1 is a possible D gene (5 bases). Trimming took off 4 bases at V and 5 bases at J, with 15 bases between the two ends. Germline lookup yields CDR1 SGHAT and CDR2 FQDESV (reference sequence). The CDR3 is 16 residues long. The CDR3 loop is CASSYPRRGNNSPLHF. The CDR3 nucleotides read TGTGCCAGCAGCTACCCGCGAAGGGGAAATAATTCACCCCTCCACTTT.

This chain joins TRBV9 and TRBJ1-4, with D unresolved. The V gene lost 0 bases and the J gene lost 7 bases, with 10 bases spanning the gap. The CDR3 is 14 residues long. The germline V gene has CDR1 SGDLS and CDR2 YYNGEE. CDR3 DNA sequence: TGTGCCAGCAGCGTAGGCGGCTGGAGTGAAAAACTGTTTTTT. It codes for CASSVGGWSEKLFF.

The chain has TRBV15 and TRBJ1-5, with TRBD1 matching over 9 bases. CDR3 length: 14 amino acids. V was pared by 5 bases and J by 5 bases, with 4 bases of the junction left unmatched. Looked up from germline, CDR1 is LNHNV and CDR2 is YYDKDF (reference sequence). CDR3 sequence: CATSPDRGYQPQHF. The CDR3 nucleotides are TGTGCCACCAGCCCCGACAGGGGGTATCAGCCCCAGCATTTT.

This clone appeared a few times. The chain couples TRBV6-5 to TRBJ1-2, with D hard to call. Germline V gene data show CDR1 as MNHEY and CDR2 as SVGAGI. The ends were cut back, 4 bases at V and 9 bases at J, with 15 bases in the middle. This CDR3 contains 13 residues. CDR3 coding DNA: TGTGCCAGCAGTTCGATCGAGAGTGAGAGCTACACCTTC. It specifies CASSSIESESYTF.

This clone was picked up one time. The chain recombines TRBV2 with TRBJ1-1, with 7 bases matching TRBD1. The CDR3 is 12 residues long. V lost 9 bases to trimming and J lost 5 bases; unmatched junction nucleotides: 6. Germline CDR1 reads SNHLY; CDR2 reads FYNNEI. This CDR3 reads CARVQGWTEAFF. In DNA, the CDR3 is TGTGCCAGGGTACAGGGGTGGACTGAAGCTTTCTTT.

The CDR3 protein is CASIAGRGNTQYF. For the CDR3, the DNA is TGTGCCAGCATAGCGGGAAGAGGGAATACGCAGTATTTT. The chain employs TRBV6-1 and TRBJ2-3; 8 bases are a match to TRBD2. Trimming removed 7 bases from V and 7 bases from J; junction bases left unmatched: 7. The CDR3 has 13 amino acids. CDR1 is MNHNS and CDR2 is SASEGT in the germline V gene.

The genes are TRBV28 and TRBJ1-4; no firm D call. This CDR3 has 18 amino acids. Looked up from germline, CDR1 is MDHEN and CDR2 is SYDVKM. V lost 2 bases to trimming and J lost 2 bases, with 18 bases between them. For the CDR3, the DNA is TGTGCCAGCAGTTTAGGGTCGCGGTTCGATGTCACTAATGAAAAACTGTTTTTT. Protein: CASSLGSRFDVTNEKLFF.

The chain couples TRBV6-4 to TRBJ2-1; 15 bases map to TRBD2. Per the germline V gene, CDR1 is MRHNA and CDR2 is SNTAGT. V shed 5 bases and J 8 bases; nucleotides not matched to a gene: 7. The CDR3 contains 16 residues. CDR3 sequence reads: CASSPGTSGGIDEQFF. The CDR3, as DNA: TGTGCCAGCAGTCCGGGGACTAGCGGGGGGATCGATGAGCAGTTCTTC.

This chain joins TRBV9 and TRBJ2-2; 9 bases agree with TRBD1. The CDR3 is 16 amino acids. Germline assignment: CDR1 SGDLS and CDR2 YYNGEE. J lost 3 bases, V lost 3 bases, and 6 bases had no gene match. CDR3 bases: TGTGCCAGCAGCGAAAGCCGGGACAGGGACACCGGGGAGCTGTTTTTT. Its protein is CASSESRDRDTGELFF.

The rearrangement uses TRBV15 and TRBJ1-1; D might be TRBD1 (6 bases). Germline values: CDR1 LNHNV, CDR2 YYDKDF (reference sequence). V was trimmed by 8 bases and J by 1 base, leaving 17 bases between them. CDR3 length: 15 residues. CDR3 loop: CATYRGGAGNTEAFF. CDR3 nucleotides: TGTGCCACCTATAGGGGGGGGGCAGGGAACACTGAAGCTTTCTTT.

V and J are TRBV6-5 and TRBJ1-2; TRBD1 matches 7 bases. This CDR3 spans 13 amino acids. The trim removed 6 bases at V and 6 bases at J, leaving 7 bases unmatched. Germline assignment: CDR1 MNHEY and CDR2 SVGAGI. This CDR3 reads CASRLTGNHGYTF. The DNA of the CDR3 is TGTGCCAGCAGACTGACAGGGAACCATGGCTACACCTTC.

The V call is TRBV5-1, the J call TRBJ2-1, with D unclear. In germline, CDR1 is SGHRS, CDR2 YFSETQ. V dropped 0 bases and J dropped 10 bases, with 8 bases sitting between them. This CDR3 is built from 12 residues. This CDR3 is CASSLESPEQFF. The CDR3, as DNA: TGCGCCAGCAGCTTGGAATCTCCCGAGCAGTTCTTC.

This clone showed up just a few times. This chain joins TRBV2 and TRBJ2-1; TRBD2 matches 8 bases. The CDR3 has 15 amino acids. The V segment lost 4 bases and the J segment 7 bases; nucleotides outside the gene matches: 9. Germline V lookup: CDR1 SNHLY, CDR2 FYNNEI. The CDR3 loop reads CASSVGSTGGNEQFF. The CDR3, as DNA: TGTGCCAGCAGTGTGGGGTCGACGGGGGGGAATGAGCAGTTCTTC. The full variable domain, rest sourced from reference TRBV2 and TRBJ2-1, is EPEVTQTPSHQVTQMGQEVILRCVPISNHLYFYWYRQILGQKVEFLVSFYNNEISEKSEIFDDQFSVERPDGSNFTLKIRSTKLEDSAMYFCASSVGSTGGNEQFFGPGTRLTVL.

The chain links TRBV10-1 to TRBJ2-1; 13 nucleotides match TRBD2. V trimming: 8 bases; J trimming: 6 bases; junction bases outside the gene matches: 10. This CDR3 has 16 residues. In germline, CDR1 is WNHNN, CDR2 SYGVQD (reference sequence). The CDR3 spells CASASSGTSGVNEQFF. CDR3 nucleotide sequence: TGCGCCAGCGCTAGTTCCGGGACTAGCGGGGTCAATGAGCAGTTCTTC.

The chain carries TRBV5-4 and TRBJ2-1, with 10 bases aligning to TRBD2. CDR3 length equals 14 residues. V lost 5 bases and J lost 5; bases outside the gene matches: 4. Germline CDR1 reads SGHNT; CDR2 reads YYREEE (reference sequence). CDR3 residues: CASRVAGGHNEQFF. DNA for the CDR3: TGTGCCAGCAGAGTAGCGGGAGGTCACAATGAGCAGTTCTTC.

The genes are TRBV2 and TRBJ1-1; 8 nucleotides agree with TRBD1. Trimming took 7 bases from V and 4 from J; bases not matched to a gene: 8. The CDR3 loop spans 14 amino acids. Germline V gene data show CDR1 as SNHLY and CDR2 as FYNNEI. This CDR3 reads CASTDRTGRTEAFF. DNA of the CDR3: TGTGCCAGCACCGATAGGACAGGGCGCACTGAAGCTTTCTTT.

There are a few counts of this clone. The rearrangement joins TRBV6-5 to TRBJ2-2; 7 bases fit TRBD2. The ends lost 6 bases at V and 4 bases at J; junction bases unmatched: 8. CDR3 length: 15 residues. Germline V lookup: CDR1 MNHEY, CDR2 SVGAGI. DNA for the CDR3: TGTGCCAGCAGCCTCGGGACTACCCTCACCGGGGAGCTGTTTTTT. As protein: CASSLGTTLTGELFF.

The chain carries TRBV7-2 and TRBJ2-1, with D possibly matching TRBD2 (6 bases). Germline V CDR1 and CDR2: SGHTA, FQGNSA. The CDR3 has 15 amino acids. Trimming took off 1 base at V and 6 bases at J, with 13 bases between the two ends. CDR3 coding DNA: TGTGCCAGCAGCTTAGTGGGCGGGGAGATCAATGAGCAGTTCTTC. Protein sequence: CASSLVGGEINEQFF.

This clone was detected once. V usage is TRBV7-8 and J usage is TRBJ2-5, with a possible D match to TRBD2 (5 bases). Trimming pared 3 bases from V and 2 bases from J, leaving 10 bases between. This CDR3 is 14 amino acids long. Germline CDR1 is SGHVS and CDR2 is FQNEAQ. The CDR3 sequence: CASSFPLGQETQYF. The CDR3 DNA sequence: TGTGCCAGCAGCTTCCCACTAGGTCAAGAGACCCAGTACTTC.

About this clone itself: The same CDR3 arises from other DNA sequences in this sample as well. V and J are TRBV27 and TRBJ1-5; no firm D call. Trimming stripped 6 bases from V and 4 bases from J, with 7 bases between. The CDR3 contains 12 residues. The germline V gene has CDR1 MNHEY and CDR2 SMNVEV (reference sequence). The CDR3 sequence is CASSPLNQPQHF. As DNA, the CDR3 is TGTGCCAGCAGCCCGTTGAATCAGCCCCAGCATTTT.

The chain carries TRBV30 and TRBJ2-7; D not resolved. V lost 3 bases and J lost 2, with 14 bases in between. Germline values: CDR1 GTSNPN, CDR2 SVGIG (reference sequence). The CDR3 extends over 14 amino acids. The DNA of the CDR3 is TGTGCCTGGAGCCCCCGAGCCTCCCCCTACGAGCAGTACTTC. This translates into CAWSPRASPYEQYF.

The V call is TRBV19, the J call TRBJ2-5; TRBD2 might be the D (6 bases). Germline CDR1 reads LNHDA; CDR2 reads SQIVND (reference sequence). The CDR3 spans 13 residues. The V end lost 3 bases, the J end lost 6 bases, and 11 bases lay between the germline ends. The CDR3 coding sequence is TGTGCCAGTAGTATTTCGGGGGATAAGACCCAGTACTTC. It translates to CASSISGDKTQYF.